This TCR beta chain was recovered during a study of blood T cell repertoires in COVID-19. Study summary: There were acute and convalescent COVID-19 samples, and they came from the United States, Italy and Spain. T cells, B-cell-depleted T cells, or PBMCs provided the cDNA or gDNA that served as material.

Two negative PCRs, clearance, or symptom resolution characterized the recovered Cohort 3 donors. Per the authors' pipeline: Amplification of reference gene primers provided the estimated nucleated cell counts. Method: immunoSEQ multiplex PCR; TCRdb's copy keeps in-frame clones and lacks some. V and J calls and clone size are as listed in that table; D and trimming were resolved from the DNA. The sample holds 250,000 to 350,000 clones, roughly 87% seen once. This CDR3 is built from 16 residues. Germline V CDR1 and CDR2: MNHEY, SMNVEV (reference sequence). V dropped 6 bases and J dropped 5; count of bases not matched to a gene: 6.

The receptor's source is a young woman who had recovered from COVID-19. The J gene is TRBJ2-1, the V gene TRBV27; TRBD2 matches at 14 bases. Sequencing was carried out using PBMCs or T cells enriched from blood (not recorded which). The CDR3 DNA follows: TGTGCCAGCAGGCGTATGGGACTAGCGGGAGACAATGAGCAGTTCTTC. This codes for CASRRMGLAGDNEQFF.